Shown below are 10 T cell receptor beta chains from a single sample sequenced in a study of early T cells in non-severe SARS-CoV-2 infection. TCRdb itself ran the 5' RACE reads through MiXCR, one entry per CDR3 protein. Found here are tens of thousands of distinct CDR3 sequences, about 25% of them singletons; the top ten hold roughly 4.6%. Here the sequenced sample was whole blood, taken at baseline. These receptors originate from an adult who was a healthcare worker with PCR-confirmed SARS-CoV-2 infection or an uninfected control (not recorded which).

Comments on this clonotype: At one end the junction does not follow the germline gene, possibly because of a read error. V is TRBV11-2 and J is TRBJ2-1; a possible D gene is TRBD1 (6 bases). The CDR3 length is 14 residues. CDR1 and CDR2 from the germline V gene are SGHAT and FQNNGV. CDR3 protein: CASSGWTVSNEQFF. CDR3 sequence (DNA): TGTGCTAGCAGCGGATGGACAGTGAGCAATGAGCAGTTCTTC.

This clonotype was found a few times. This sequence joins TRBV4-2 and TRBJ1-6; D remains unclear. Looked up from germline, CDR1 is LGHNA and CDR2 is YNFKEQ. Between the trimmed V and J ends, which lost 0 bases and 7 bases, there was a span of 10 bases. The length of the CDR3 is 15 residues. This CDR3 reads CASSQEPHGNSPLHF. CDR3 DNA: TGTGCCAGCAGCCAAGAGCCCCACGGGAATTCACCCCTCCACTTT.

This clonotype was seen many times. The gene calls are TRBV9 and TRBJ2-3, with 9 bases lining up with TRBD2. From germline, CDR1 is SGDLS and CDR2 YYNGEE. The CDR3 runs to 16 residues. Trimming took 0 bases from V and 2 from J; bases not matched to a gene: 4. CDR3 nucleotides: TGTGCCAGCAGCGTAGGTAGCGGGGGTAACACAGATACGCAGTATTTT. Its translation is CASSVGSGGNTDTQYF.

This clonotype was detected a few times. The CDR3 here is CASSPGTSGHTDTQYF. CDR3 DNA sequence: TGTGCCAGCTCTCCTGGGACTAGCGGGCACACAGATACGCAGTATTTT. The chain couples TRBV18 to TRBJ2-3; 12 nucleotides align to TRBD2. In germline, CDR1 is KGHSH, CDR2 LQKENI. This CDR3 is built from 16 residues. V was clipped by 6 bases and J by 2 bases; unmatched bases: 6. Based on the CDR3 plus reference TRBV18 and TRBJ2-3, the full variable domain is NAGVMQNPRHLVRRRGQEARLRCSPMKGHSHVYWYRQLPEEGLKFMVYLQKENIIDESGMPKERFSAEFPKEGPSILRIQQVVRGDSAAYFCASSPGTSGHTDTQYFGPGTRLTVL.

This clonotype occurred many times. The chain is built from TRBV6-5 and TRBJ2-7, with a tentative D call TRBD1 (6 bases). CDR3 length equals 15 residues. V was trimmed by 0 bases and J by 0 bases, leaving 9 bases between them. Germline V CDR1 and CDR2: MNHEY, SVGAGI. CDR3 region: CASSYSTGISYEQYF. The CDR3 DNA reads TGTGCCAGCAGTTACTCCACAGGGATCTCCTACGAGCAGTACTTC.

The chain has TRBV11-3 and TRBJ1-1, with D maybe TRBD1 (6 bases). Germline CDR1 and CDR2: SGHNT and YENEEA. This CDR3 comprises 12 residues. V lost 3 bases, J lost 5 bases, and 7 bases lay in between. CDR3 sequence: CASSFQGTEAFF. CDR3 in DNA: TGTGCCAGCAGCTTCCAGGGGACTGAAGCTTTCTTT.

The V call is TRBV20-1, the J call TRBJ1-1; 8 bases align to TRBD1. CDR3 length: 12 amino acids. CDR1 is DFQATT and CDR2 is SNEGSKA in the germline V gene (reference sequence). V dropped 6 bases and J dropped 5; count of bases not matched to a gene: 5. As DNA, the CDR3 is TGCAGTGCCAAGACAGGGGCGACTGAAGCTTTCTTT. This translates into CSAKTGATEAFF.

This clonotype was counted only a few times. V usage is TRBV30 and J usage is TRBJ2-7, with 8 bases matching TRBD1. J was trimmed by 9 bases and V by 4 bases; bases with no gene match: 17. CDR3 size: 15 residues. The germline CDR1 and CDR2 sequences are GTSNPN and SVGIG (reference sequence). CDR3 sequence (DNA): TGTGCCTGGACCGGTGGACAGGGCATACCTACTGGGCAGTACTTC. This translates into CAWTGGQGIPTGQYF.

The chain recombines TRBV6-1 with TRBJ2-3; tentatively, D is TRBD2 (6 bases). V was pared by 4 bases and J by 3 bases, with 8 bases between. The germline gives CDR1 MNHNS, CDR2 SASEGT. This CDR3 is 13 amino acids long. The CDR3 region is CASSGGTTDTQYF. The CDR3 nucleotides read TGTGCCAGCAGTGGCGGGACGACAGATACGCAGTATTTT.

This clonotype came up a few times. The chain is built from TRBV5-1 and TRBJ2-3; D may correspond to TRBD1 or TRBD2 (7 bases each). V was clipped by 0 bases and J by 5 bases, with 16 bases between them. Germline CDR1 reads SGHRS; CDR2 reads YFSETQ. CDR3 length: 16 residues. The DNA of the CDR3 is TGCGCCAGCAGCTTGGTCGGACTAGGGGGCGAAGATACGCAGTATTTT. Protein sequence: CASSLVGLGGEDTQYF.